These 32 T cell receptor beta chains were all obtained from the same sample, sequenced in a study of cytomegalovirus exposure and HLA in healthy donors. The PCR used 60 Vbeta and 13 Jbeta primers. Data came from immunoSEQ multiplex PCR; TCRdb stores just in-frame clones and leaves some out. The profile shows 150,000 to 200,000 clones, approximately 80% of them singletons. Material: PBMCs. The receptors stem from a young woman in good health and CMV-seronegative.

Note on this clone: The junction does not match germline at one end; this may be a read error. CDR3 nucleotide sequence: TGTTCCAGCAGCTTAACATTAACAGGGTGGCTCTACGGCTACACCTTC. As protein: CSSSLTLTGWLYGYTF. The genes are TRBV7-9 and TRBJ1-2; perhaps TRBD1 as D (6 bases). The CDR3 runs 16 residues. From germline, CDR1 is SEHNR and CDR2 FQNEAQ (reference sequence).

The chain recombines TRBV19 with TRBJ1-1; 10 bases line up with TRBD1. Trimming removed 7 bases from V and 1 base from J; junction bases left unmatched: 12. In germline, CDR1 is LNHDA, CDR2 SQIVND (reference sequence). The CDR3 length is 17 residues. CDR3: CASTMDRGSKKNTEAFF. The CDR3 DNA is TGTGCCAGTACCATGGACAGGGGGTCCAAGAAGAACACTGAAGCTTTCTTT.

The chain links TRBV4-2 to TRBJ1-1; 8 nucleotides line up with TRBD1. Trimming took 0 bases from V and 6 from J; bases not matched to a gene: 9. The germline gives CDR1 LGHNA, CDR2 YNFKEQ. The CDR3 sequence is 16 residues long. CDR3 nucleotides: TGTGCCAGCAGCCAAGATCCTCAGGGGGCGCTTTCTGAAGCTTTCTTT. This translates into CASSQDPQGALSEAFF.

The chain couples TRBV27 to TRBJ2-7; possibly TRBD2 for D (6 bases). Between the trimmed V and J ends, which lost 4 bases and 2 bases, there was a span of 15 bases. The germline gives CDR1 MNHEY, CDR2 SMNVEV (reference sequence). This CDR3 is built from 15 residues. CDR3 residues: CASSYRGIRTYEQYF. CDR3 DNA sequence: TGTGCCAGCAGTTACCGGGGGATAAGGACCTACGAGCAGTACTTC.

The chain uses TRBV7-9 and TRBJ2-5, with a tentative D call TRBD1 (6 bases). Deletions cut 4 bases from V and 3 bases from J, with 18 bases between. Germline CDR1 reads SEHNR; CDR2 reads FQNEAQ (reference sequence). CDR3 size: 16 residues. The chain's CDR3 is CASSSRTEGVKETQYF. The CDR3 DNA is TGTGCCAGCAGCTCTAGGACAGAGGGAGTGAAAGAGACCCAGTACTTC. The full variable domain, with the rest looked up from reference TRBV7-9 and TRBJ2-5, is DTGVSQNPRHKITKRGQNVTFRCDPISEHNRLYWYRQTLGQGPEFLTYFQNEAQLEKSRLLSDRFSAERPKGSFSTLEIQRTEQGDSAMYLCASSSRTEGVKETQYFGPGTRLLVL.

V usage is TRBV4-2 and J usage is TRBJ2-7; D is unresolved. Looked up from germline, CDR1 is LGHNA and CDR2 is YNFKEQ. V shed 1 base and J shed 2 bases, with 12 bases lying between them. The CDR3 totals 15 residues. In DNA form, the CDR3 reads TGTGCCAGCAGCCAAGGGAGAGAAGTTGCCTACGAGCAGTACTTC. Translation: CASSQGREVAYEQYF.

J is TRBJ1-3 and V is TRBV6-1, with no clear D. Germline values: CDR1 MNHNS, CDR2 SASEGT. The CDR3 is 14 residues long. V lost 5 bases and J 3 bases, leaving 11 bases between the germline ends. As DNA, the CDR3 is TGTGCCAGCAGTCCTAACTTATATGGAAACACCATATATTTT. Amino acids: CASSPNLYGNTIYF.

CDR3 sequence reads: CASSLAFARRTNEQFF. The CDR3 DNA follows: TGTGCCAGCAGCTTGGCGTTTGCTAGACGAACCAATGAGCAGTTCTTC. J is TRBJ2-1 and V is TRBV5-4; D uncertain. Germline V gene lookup returns CDR1 SGHNT and CDR2 YYREEE (reference sequence). The CDR3 sequence is 16 residues long. Trimming cost V 0 bases and J 6 bases, with 16 bases left between them.

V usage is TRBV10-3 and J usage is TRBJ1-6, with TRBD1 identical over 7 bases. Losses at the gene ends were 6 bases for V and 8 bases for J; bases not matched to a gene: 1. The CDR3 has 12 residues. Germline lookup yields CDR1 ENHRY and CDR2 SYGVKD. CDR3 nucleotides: TGTGCCATCAGGGGGACAGATTCACCCCTCCACTTT. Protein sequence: CAIRGTDSPLHF.

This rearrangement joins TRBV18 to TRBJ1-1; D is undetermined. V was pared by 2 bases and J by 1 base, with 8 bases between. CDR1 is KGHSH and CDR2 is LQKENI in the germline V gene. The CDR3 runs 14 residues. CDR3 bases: TGTGCCAGCTCACCATTAGACACGAACACTGAAGCTTTCTTT. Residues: CASSPLDTNTEAFF. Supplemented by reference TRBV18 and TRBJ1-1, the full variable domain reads NAGVMQNPRHLVRRRGQEARLRCSPMKGHSHVYWYRQLPEEGLKFMVYLQKENIIDESGMPKERFSAEFPKEGPSILRIQQVVRGDSAAYFCASSPLDTNTEAFFGQGTRLTVV.

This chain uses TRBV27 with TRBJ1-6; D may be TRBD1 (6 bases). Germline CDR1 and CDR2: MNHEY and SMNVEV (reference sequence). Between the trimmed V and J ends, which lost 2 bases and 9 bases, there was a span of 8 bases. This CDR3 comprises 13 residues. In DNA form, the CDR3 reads TGTGCCAGCAGTTTAACCAGGGGTTCACCCCTCCACTTT. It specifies CASSLTRGSPLHF.

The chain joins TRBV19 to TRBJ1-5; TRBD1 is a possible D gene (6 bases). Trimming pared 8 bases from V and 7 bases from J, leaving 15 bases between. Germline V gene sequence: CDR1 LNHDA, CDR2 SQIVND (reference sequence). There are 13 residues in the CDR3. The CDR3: CASCPGARQPQHF. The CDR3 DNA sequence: TGTGCCAGTTGTCCAGGGGCGAGGCAGCCCCAGCATTTT.

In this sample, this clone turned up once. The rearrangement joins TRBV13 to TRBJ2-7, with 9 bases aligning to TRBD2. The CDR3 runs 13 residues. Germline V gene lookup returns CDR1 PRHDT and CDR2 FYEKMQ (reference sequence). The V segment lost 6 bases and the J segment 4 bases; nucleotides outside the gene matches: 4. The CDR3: CASSSGSGYEQYF. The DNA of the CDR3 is TGTGCCAGCAGTAGCGGGAGCGGGTACGAGCAGTACTTC.

The CDR3 nucleotides are TGTGCCAGCAGTTACGGGGGTCCAGGGGAGCCCCAGCATTTT. Amino acids: CASSYGGPGEPQHF. The V call is TRBV6-6, the J call TRBJ1-5; tentative D call: TRBD1 (6 bases). V was clipped by 2 bases and J by 8 bases, with 13 bases between them. This CDR3 is 14 amino acids long. Per germline, CDR1 MNHNY and CDR2 SVGAGI (reference sequence).

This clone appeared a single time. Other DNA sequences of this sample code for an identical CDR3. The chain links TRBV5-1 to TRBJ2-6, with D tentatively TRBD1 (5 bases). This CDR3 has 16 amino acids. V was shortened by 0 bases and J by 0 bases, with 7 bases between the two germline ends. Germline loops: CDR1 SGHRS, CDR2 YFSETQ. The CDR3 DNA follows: TGCGCCAGCAGCTTGGCAACAGGCTCTGGGGCCAACGTCCTGACTTTC. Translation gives CASSLATGSGANVLTF.

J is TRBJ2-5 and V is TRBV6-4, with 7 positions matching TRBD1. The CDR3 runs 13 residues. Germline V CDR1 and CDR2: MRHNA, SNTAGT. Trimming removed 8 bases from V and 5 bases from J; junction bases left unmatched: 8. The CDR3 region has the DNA TGTGCCAGCCCCCTGGACAGGCGCGAGACCCAGTACTTC. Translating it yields CASPLDRRETQYF.

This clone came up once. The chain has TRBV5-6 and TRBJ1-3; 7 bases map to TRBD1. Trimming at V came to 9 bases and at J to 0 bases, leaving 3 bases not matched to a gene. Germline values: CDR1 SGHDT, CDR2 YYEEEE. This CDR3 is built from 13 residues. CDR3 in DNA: TGTGCCACCAGACAGGGCTCTGGAAACACCATATATTTT. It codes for CATRQGSGNTIYF.

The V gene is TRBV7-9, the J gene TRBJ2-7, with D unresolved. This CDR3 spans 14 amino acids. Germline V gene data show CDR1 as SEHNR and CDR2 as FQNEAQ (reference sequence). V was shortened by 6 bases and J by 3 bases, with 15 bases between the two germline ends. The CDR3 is CASRNTVEDYEQYF. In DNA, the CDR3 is TGTGCCAGCAGAAATACAGTGGAAGACTACGAGCAGTACTTC.

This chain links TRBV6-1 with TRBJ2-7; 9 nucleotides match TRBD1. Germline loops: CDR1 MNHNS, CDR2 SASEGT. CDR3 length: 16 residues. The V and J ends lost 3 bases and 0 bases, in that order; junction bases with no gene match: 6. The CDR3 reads CASSDGQGKSSYEQYF. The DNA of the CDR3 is TGTGCCAGCAGTGATGGACAGGGGAAGAGCTCCTACGAGCAGTACTTC.

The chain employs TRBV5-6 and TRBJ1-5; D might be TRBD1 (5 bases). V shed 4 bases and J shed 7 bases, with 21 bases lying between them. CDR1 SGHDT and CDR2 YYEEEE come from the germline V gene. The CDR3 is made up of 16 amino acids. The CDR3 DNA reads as TGTGCCAGCAGCCAATGGCAGGGCCCCCACGGGCAGCCCCAGCATTTT. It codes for CASSQWQGPHGQPQHF.

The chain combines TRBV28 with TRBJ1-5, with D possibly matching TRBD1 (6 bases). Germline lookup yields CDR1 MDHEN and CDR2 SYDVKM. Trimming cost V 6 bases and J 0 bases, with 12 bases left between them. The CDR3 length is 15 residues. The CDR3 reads CASRTTGNSNQPQHF. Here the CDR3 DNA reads TGTGCCAGCAGGACGACAGGAAATAGCAATCAGCCCCAGCATTTT.

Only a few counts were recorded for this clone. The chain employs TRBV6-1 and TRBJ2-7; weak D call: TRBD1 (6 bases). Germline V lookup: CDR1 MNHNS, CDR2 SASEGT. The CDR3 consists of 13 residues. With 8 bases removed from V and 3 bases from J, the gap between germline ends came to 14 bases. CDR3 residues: CASEGYRDYEQYF. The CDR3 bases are TGTGCCAGCGAGGGTTACAGGGACTACGAGCAGTACTTC.

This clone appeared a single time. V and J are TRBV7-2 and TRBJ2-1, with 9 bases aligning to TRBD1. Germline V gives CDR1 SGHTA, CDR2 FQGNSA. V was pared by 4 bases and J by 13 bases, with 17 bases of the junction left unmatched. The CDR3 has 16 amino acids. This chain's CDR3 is CASSYSGTGGPYSQFF. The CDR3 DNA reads TGTGCCAGCAGCTATTCAGGCACAGGGGGCCCATATTCCCAGTTCTTC. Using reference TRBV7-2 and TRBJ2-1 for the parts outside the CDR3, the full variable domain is GAGVSQSPSNKVTEKGKDVELRCDPISGHTALYWYRQSLGQGLEFLIYFQGNSAPDKSGLPSDRFSAERTGGSVSTLTIQRTQQEDSAVYLCASSYSGTGGPYSQFFGPGTRLTVL.

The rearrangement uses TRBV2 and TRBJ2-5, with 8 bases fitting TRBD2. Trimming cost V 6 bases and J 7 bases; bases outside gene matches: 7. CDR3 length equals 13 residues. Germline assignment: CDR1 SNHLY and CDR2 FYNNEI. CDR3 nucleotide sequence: TGTGCCAGCAGGGCGGGACTAGAAGGGACCCAGTACTTC. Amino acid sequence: CASRAGLEGTQYF.

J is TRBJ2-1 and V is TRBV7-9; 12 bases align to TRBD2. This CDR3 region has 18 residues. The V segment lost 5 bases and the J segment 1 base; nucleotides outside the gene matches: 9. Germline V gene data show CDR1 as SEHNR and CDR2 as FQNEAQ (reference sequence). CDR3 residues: CASSRILAGGHSYNEQFF. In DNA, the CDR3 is TGTGCCAGCAGCCGAATCCTAGCGGGGGGGCATTCCTACAATGAGCAGTTCTTC.

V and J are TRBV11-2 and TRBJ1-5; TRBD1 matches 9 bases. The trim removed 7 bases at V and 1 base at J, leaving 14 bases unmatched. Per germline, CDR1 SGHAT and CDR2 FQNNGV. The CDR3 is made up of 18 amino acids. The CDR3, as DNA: TGTGCCAGCACCAGACCGGGACAGGGTAACACCAGCAATCAGCCCCAGCATTTT. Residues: CASTRPGQGNTSNQPQHF.

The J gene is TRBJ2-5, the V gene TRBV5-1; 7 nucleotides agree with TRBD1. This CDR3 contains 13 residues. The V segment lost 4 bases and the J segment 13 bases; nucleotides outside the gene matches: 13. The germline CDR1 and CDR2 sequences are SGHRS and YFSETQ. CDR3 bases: TGCGCCAGCAGCCGTACGACAGGGACCGAACGGTACTTC. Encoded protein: CASSRTTGTERYF.

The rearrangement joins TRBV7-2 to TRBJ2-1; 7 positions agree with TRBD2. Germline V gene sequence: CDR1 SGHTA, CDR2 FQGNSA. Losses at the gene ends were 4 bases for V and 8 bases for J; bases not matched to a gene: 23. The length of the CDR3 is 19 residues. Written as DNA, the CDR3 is TGTGCCAGCAGCTCCCCCATTGGGAAACTAGCGACATCTGGCGATGAGCAGTTCTTC. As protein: CASSSPIGKLATSGDEQFF.

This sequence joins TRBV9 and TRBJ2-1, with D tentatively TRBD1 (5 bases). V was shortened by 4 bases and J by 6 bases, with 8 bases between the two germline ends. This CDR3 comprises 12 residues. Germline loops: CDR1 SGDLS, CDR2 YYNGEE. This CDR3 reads CASSRGFNEQFF. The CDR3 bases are TGTGCCAGCAGCAGGGGTTTCAATGAGCAGTTCTTC.

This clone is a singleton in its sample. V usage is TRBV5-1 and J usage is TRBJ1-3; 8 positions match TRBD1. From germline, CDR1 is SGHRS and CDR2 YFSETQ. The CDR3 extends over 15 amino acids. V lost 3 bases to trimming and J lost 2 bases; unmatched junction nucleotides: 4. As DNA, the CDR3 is TGCGCCAGCAGCTCTGCAGGGGGCCCTGGAAACACCATATATTTT. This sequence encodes CASSSAGGPGNTIYF.

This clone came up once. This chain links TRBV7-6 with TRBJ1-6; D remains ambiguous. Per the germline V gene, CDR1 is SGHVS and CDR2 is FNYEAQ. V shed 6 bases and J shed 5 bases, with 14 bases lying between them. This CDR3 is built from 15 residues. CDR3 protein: CASRYSGNDNSPLHF. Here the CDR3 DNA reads TGTGCCAGCAGGTATTCCGGGAACGATAATTCACCCCTCCACTTT.

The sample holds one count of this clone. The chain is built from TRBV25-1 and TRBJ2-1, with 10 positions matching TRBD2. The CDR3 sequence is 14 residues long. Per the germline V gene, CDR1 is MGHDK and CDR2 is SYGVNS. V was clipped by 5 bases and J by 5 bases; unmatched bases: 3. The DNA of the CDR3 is TGTGCCAGCAGTTTAGCGGGGGGTGACAATGAGCAGTTCTTC. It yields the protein CASSLAGGDNEQFF.